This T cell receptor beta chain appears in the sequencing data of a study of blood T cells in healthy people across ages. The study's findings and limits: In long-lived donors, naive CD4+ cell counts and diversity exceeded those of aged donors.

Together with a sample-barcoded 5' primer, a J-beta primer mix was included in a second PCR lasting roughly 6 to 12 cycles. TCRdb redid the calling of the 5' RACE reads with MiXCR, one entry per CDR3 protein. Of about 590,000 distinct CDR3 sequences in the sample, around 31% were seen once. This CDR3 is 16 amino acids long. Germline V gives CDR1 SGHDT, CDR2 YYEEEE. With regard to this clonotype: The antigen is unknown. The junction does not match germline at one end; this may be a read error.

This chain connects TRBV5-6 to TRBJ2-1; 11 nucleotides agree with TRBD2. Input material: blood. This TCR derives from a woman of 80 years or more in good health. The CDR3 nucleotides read TGTGCCTGCAGCGACATAGCGGGGGGGCCATACAATGAGCAGTTCTTC. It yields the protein CACSDIAGGPYNEQFF.